These 29 T cell receptor beta chains were all obtained from the same sample, sequenced in a study of cytomegalovirus exposure and HLA in healthy donors (dated by TCRdb to the late 2010s). Libraries came from the immunoSEQ multiplex PCR assay. For the multiplex PCR, a mixture combining 60 forward primers for TCR Vbeta segments and 13 reverse primers for TCR Jbeta segments was used. Imported from immuneACCESS, the table was reduced by TCRdb to in-frame sequences with V and J called. These copies leave out some clones; in studies compared against another copy, an unresolved V gene accounts for under half, and the cause of the remainder is not known. The sample table holds 130,000 or so clones, of which 60% to 85% were seen once. The ten largest clones take up more than 3% of the sample. Sequences were obtained from PBMCs. Source of these receptors: a man between 25 and 39 years old in good health and CMV-seronegative.

The chain is built from TRBV7-9 and TRBJ2-7; 9 positions match TRBD1. Germline V gene lookup returns CDR1 SEHNR and CDR2 FQNEAQ (reference sequence). J was trimmed by 4 bases and V by 2 bases; bases with no gene match: 6. The CDR3 has 15 amino acids. Written as DNA, the CDR3 is TGTGCCAGCAGCTTACGGGACAGGGTACATTACGAGCAGTACTTC. Protein product: CASSLRDRVHYEQYF.

The chain couples TRBV4-1 to TRBJ2-7; 8 bases agree with TRBD1. The CDR3 covers 16 residues. Germline loops: CDR1 MGHRA, CDR2 YSYEKL. The V segment lost 0 bases and the J segment 3 bases; nucleotides outside the gene matches: 7. In nucleotides, the CDR3 is TGCGCCAGCAGCCAAGAGGTAAAAACAGGGGGCTACGAGCAGTACTTC. It yields the protein CASSQEVKTGGYEQYF.

This clone was seen only a few times. The chain joins TRBV4-1 to TRBJ1-5; 11 bases are a match to TRBD1. Trimming cost V 1 base and J 7 bases; bases outside gene matches: 6. The CDR3 covers 16 residues. Germline CDR1 is MGHRA and CDR2 is YSYEKL. CDR3 bases: TGCGCCAGCAGCCAAGCGGGACAGGGGGTAAAACAGCCCCAGCATTTT. It specifies CASSQAGQGVKQPQHF.

The chain links TRBV5-1 to TRBJ2-3; 14 nucleotides align to TRBD2. CDR1 SGHRS and CDR2 YFSETQ come from the germline V gene. V was clipped by 4 bases and J by 10 bases; unmatched bases: 11. The CDR3 totals 16 residues. This chain's CDR3 is CASSLMLTSGRGAQYF. Written as DNA, the CDR3 is TGCGCCAGCAGCCTAATGCTGACTAGCGGGAGGGGGGCGCAGTATTTT.

The V and J genes are TRBV4-2 and TRBJ1-2, with TRBD1 matching over 11 bases. Trimming cost V 4 bases and J 3 bases; bases outside gene matches: 7. CDR1 and CDR2 (germline): LGHNA, YNFKEQ. The CDR3 has 16 residues. CDR3 region: CASSRSGQGGDYGYTF. The DNA of the CDR3 is TGTGCCAGCAGCCGCTCGGGACAGGGGGGCGACTATGGCTACACCTTC.

The chain has TRBV7-9 and TRBJ1-6, with 10 bases lining up with TRBD1. After removal of 6 bases from V and 4 bases from J, the junction contained 9 bases not matched to a gene. This CDR3 has 17 residues. In germline, CDR1 is SEHNR, CDR2 FQNEAQ (reference sequence). Here the CDR3 reads CASSQRGQGSYNSPLHF. In DNA, the CDR3 is TGTGCCAGCAGTCAGAGGGGACAGGGGTCATATAATTCACCCCTCCACTTT. Supplemented by reference TRBV7-9 and TRBJ1-6, the full variable domain reads DTGVSQNPRHKITKRGQNVTFRCDPISEHNRLYWYRQTLGQGPEFLTYFQNEAQLEKSRLLSDRFSAERPKGSFSTLEIQRTEQGDSAMYLCASSQRGQGSYNSPLHFGNGTRLTVT.

The chain has TRBV25-1 and TRBJ2-1; D is perhaps TRBD1 (5 bases). CDR1 and CDR2 (germline): MGHDK, SYGVNS. Trimming cost V 4 bases and J 6 bases, with 10 bases left between them. This CDR3 spans 13 amino acids. CDR3 DNA: TGTGCCAGCAGTGGGGCAGGGCTCAATGAGCAGTTCTTC. Translating gives CASSGAGLNEQFF.

This chain uses TRBV6-5 with TRBJ1-5, with 10 bases aligning to TRBD1. The CDR3 extends over 14 amino acids. Germline CDR1 is MNHEY and CDR2 is SVGAGI. The junction had 6 bases not matched to a gene; V was cut back by 6 bases and J by 7 bases. CDR3: CASRGTGVGQPQHF. CDR3 nucleotide sequence: TGTGCCAGCAGAGGGACAGGGGTTGGCCAGCCCCAGCATTTT.

The gene calls are TRBV21-1 and TRBJ1-1. TRBV21-1 is assigned pseudogene status. The CDR3 has 15 amino acids. CDR3 sequence reads: CASSARLRVCTEAFF. The DNA for the CDR3 is TGTGCCAGCAGCGCTCGCCTGAGGGTCTGCACTGAAGCTTTCTTT.

This sequence joins TRBV5-1 and TRBJ1-2, with D maybe TRBD1 (6 bases). The CDR3 sequence is 16 residues long. Looked up from germline, CDR1 is SGHRS and CDR2 is YFSETQ. V was trimmed by 0 bases and J by 6 bases, leaving 18 bases between them. CDR3 in amino acids: CASSLGQVRGENGYTF. The CDR3, as DNA: TGCGCCAGCAGCTTGGGTCAGGTCAGGGGCGAAAATGGCTACACCTTC.

The chain is built from TRBV14 and TRBJ1-3; D is unresolved. CDR1 and CDR2 from the germline V gene are SGHDN and FVKESK. CDR3 size: 14 residues. V was pared by 2 bases and J by 0 bases, with 5 bases between. The CDR3 sequence: CASSQSGSGNTIYF. The CDR3 DNA reads as TGTGCCAGCAGCCAATCGGGCTCTGGAAACACCATATATTTT.

The chain has TRBV15 and TRBJ1-1, with 7 bases aligning to TRBD1. Germline CDR1 reads LNHNV; CDR2 reads YYDKDF (reference sequence). The CDR3 sequence is 15 residues long. V lost 5 bases to trimming and J lost 2 bases; unmatched junction nucleotides: 8. CDR3 sequence: CATSSRQGGNTEAFF. The CDR3 DNA reads TGTGCCACCAGCTCCCGACAGGGCGGCAACACTGAAGCTTTCTTT.

The chain is built from TRBV18 and TRBJ2-7; TRBD1 might be the D (7 bases). With 3 bases removed from V and 3 bases from J, the gap between germline ends came to 9 bases. This CDR3 is built from 13 residues. CDR1 is KGHSH and CDR2 is LQKENI in the germline V gene. CDR3: CASSPQGGYEQYF. The DNA for the CDR3 is TGTGCCAGCTCACCGCAGGGGGGCTACGAGCAGTACTTC.

The chain joins TRBV18 to TRBJ1-1; possibly TRBD1 for D (5 bases). Trimming took off 2 bases at V and 7 bases at J, with 8 bases between the two ends. The CDR3 runs 12 residues. The V gene's germline CDR1 is KGHSH and CDR2 LQKENI. CDR3 nucleotide sequence: TGTGCCAGCTCACCAAGGGGTGATGAAGCTTTCTTT. It translates to CASSPRGDEAFF.

The CDR3 loop is CASSFNYGSNEQFF. CDR3 DNA sequence: TGCGCCAGCAGCTTTAATTACGGGAGCAATGAGCAGTTCTTC. V and J are TRBV5-1 and TRBJ2-1, with a tentative D call TRBD2 (6 bases). The germline V gene encodes CDR1 SGHRS and CDR2 YFSETQ. Trimming removed 2 bases from V and 6 bases from J, with 12 bases in between. This CDR3 contains 14 residues.

This chain links TRBV6-5 with TRBJ1-5; perhaps TRBD1 as D (5 bases). CDR1 and CDR2 from the germline V gene are MNHEY and SVGAGI. The CDR3 consists of 13 residues. V lost 2 bases, J lost 4 bases, and 6 bases lay in between. CDR3 nucleotide sequence: TGTGCCAGCAGTTACCAGGGAAATCAGCCCCAGCATTTT. Amino acid sequence: CASSYQGNQPQHF.

The chain has TRBV5-6 and TRBJ1-4; TRBD1 agrees at 7 bases. This CDR3 region has 15 residues. Germline V gene data show CDR1 as SGHDT and CDR2 as YYEEEE. With 4 bases clipped from V and 5 bases from J, the junction kept 8 bases outside the gene matches. The chain's CDR3 is CASSPRTGKNEKLFF. In DNA form, the CDR3 reads TGTGCCAGCAGCCCCCGGACAGGAAAGAATGAAAAACTGTTTTTT.

This chain uses TRBV7-9 with TRBJ2-5; D gene uncertain. CDR3 size: 11 residues. Germline V CDR1 and CDR2: SEHNR, FQNEAQ (reference sequence). Trimming left V 5 bases short and J 3 bases short, with 4 bases between. The CDR3 region has the DNA TGTGCCAGCAGCGGAGAAGAGACCCAGTACTTC. Its translation: CASSGEETQYF.

CDR3 sequence reads: CASSPGEKLFF. The CDR3 DNA sequence: TGTGCCAGCTCCCCCGGTGAAAAACTGTTTTTT. The rearrangement links TRBV18 to TRBJ1-4; D unresolved. Trimming pared 6 bases from V and 7 bases from J, leaving 6 bases between. The CDR3 contains 11 residues. CDR1 is KGHSH and CDR2 is LQKENI in the germline V gene.

The chain combines TRBV27 with TRBJ2-5; 9 nucleotides agree with TRBD1. V was pared by 5 bases and J by 3 bases, with 7 bases of the junction left unmatched. Germline CDR1 reads MNHEY; CDR2 reads SMNVEV (reference sequence). This CDR3 region has 15 residues. CDR3 DNA: TGTGCCAGCAGTATCACAGGGGGCGATGAAGAGACCCAGTACTTC. Its translation is CASSITGGDEETQYF.

The gene calls are TRBV19 and TRBJ1-2; TRBD1 matches 9 bases. The CDR3 spans 17 residues. Germline lookup yields CDR1 LNHDA and CDR2 SQIVND (reference sequence). V lost 0 bases to trimming and J lost 6 bases; unmatched junction nucleotides: 11. Here the CDR3 DNA reads TGTGCCAGTAGTATAGATCCCCTGGACAGGGGAGGCAATGGCTACACCTTC. Translating it yields CASSIDPLDRGGNGYTF.

The rearrangement links TRBV14 to TRBJ2-7; TRBD2 is a possible D gene (6 bases). Germline V gives CDR1 SGHDN, CDR2 FVKESK. The V end lost 6 bases, the J end lost 3 bases, and 18 bases lay between the germline ends. CDR3 length: 15 residues. CDR3 nucleotides: TGTGCCAGCAGTCCACCTCCCTCAGCGGGCTACGAGCAGTACTTC. Translated: CASSPPPSAGYEQYF.

The sample holds one count of this clone. V is TRBV7-9 and J is TRBJ2-7, with no clear D. V was shortened by 5 bases and J by 6 bases, with 8 bases between the two germline ends. The CDR3 sequence is 11 residues long. The germline CDR1 and CDR2 sequences are SEHNR and FQNEAQ (reference sequence). CDR3 coding DNA: TGTGCCAGCAGCGACTGGGTCGAGCAGTACTTC. It encodes CASSDWVEQYF.

The chain combines TRBV4-2 with TRBJ2-3; 8 bases align to TRBD2. There are 20 residues in the CDR3. CDR1 is LGHNA and CDR2 is YNFKEQ in the germline V gene. Trimming took 5 bases from V and 4 from J; bases not matched to a gene: 23. The CDR3 DNA reads TGTGCCAGCAGCTCACTCCTCGCGGGGGGACTCACCAGGGTGGCAGATACGCAGTATTTT. The encoded protein is CASSSLLAGGLTRVADTQYF.

V and J are TRBV19 and TRBJ2-7; the match to TRBD1 covers 10 bases. The CDR3 is 14 residues long. V was pared by 10 bases and J by 0 bases, with 6 bases of the junction left unmatched. From germline, CDR1 is LNHDA and CDR2 SQIVND (reference sequence). The CDR3 DNA sequence: TGTGCCACCAGGGACAGGGGAAGCTCCTACGAGCAGTACTTC. Its translation: CATRDRGSSYEQYF.

The J gene is TRBJ2-2, the V gene TRBV15, with 8 bases identical to TRBD1. With V trimmed by 3 bases and J by 4 bases, 7 bases remained unmatched. The germline V gene encodes CDR1 LNHNV and CDR2 YYDKDF (reference sequence). The CDR3 extends over 16 amino acids. The CDR3 region is CATSRGQASGTGELFF. CDR3 in DNA: TGTGCCACCAGCAGGGGACAGGCGTCGGGCACCGGGGAGCTGTTTTTT.

This clone was observed once. The chain links TRBV27 to TRBJ2-5, with D unresolved. The end of the DNA is better explained by TRBJ2-7, so the J call may be wrong. Germline V gene lookup returns CDR1 MNHEY and CDR2 SMNVEV (reference sequence). This CDR3 spans 14 amino acids. The CDR3: CASSFYRDSYEQYF. The CDR3 coding sequence is TGTGCCAGCAGTTTCTATAGGGACTCCTACGAGCAGTACTTC.

This sequence joins TRBV10-3 and TRBJ2-1; D gene uncertain. Per germline, CDR1 ENHRY and CDR2 SYGVKD. The CDR3 has 14 amino acids. The germline V and J ends were trimmed by 6 bases and 0 bases, with 9 bases remaining between them. CDR3 bases: TGTGCCATCAGCATCAAGAGCTCCTACAATGAGCAGTTCTTC. It is translated as CAISIKSSYNEQFF.

This clone appeared once. The chain employs TRBV11-2 and TRBJ1-2; no clear D. V was shortened by 5 bases and J by 2 bases, with 18 bases between the two germline ends. Germline assignment: CDR1 SGHAT and CDR2 FQNNGV. The CDR3 is made up of 16 amino acids. DNA for the CDR3: TGTGCCAGCAGCCCCCCATACGGTTCCCCGAACTATGGCTACACCTTC. Translating it yields CASSPPYGSPNYGYTF.